Below, 20 T cell receptor beta chains from the same sample are listed, as sequenced in a study of T cells in pancreatic ductal adenocarcinoma. Libraries were prepared by immunoSEQ multiplex PCR; TCRdb keeps only in-frame clonotypes and omits some of them. The sample has approximately 11,000 clones, just over 85% seen once. Selected pancreatic ductal adenocarcinoma patients had undergone surgery without neoadjuvant therapy. The sequencing input was PBMCs. The receptor set was obtained from a human donor with pancreatic ductal adenocarcinoma.

In this sample, this clone turned up a few times. The rearrangement joins TRBV7-2 to TRBJ1-1, with 8 bases fitting TRBD1. Trimming at V came to 4 bases and at J to 1 base, leaving 2 bases not matched to a gene. The CDR3 has 14 residues. Germline V gives CDR1 SGHTA, CDR2 FQGNSA. The CDR3 bases are TGTGCCAGCAGCTGGGACAGGTCGAACACTGAAGCTTTCTTT. Residues: CASSWDRSNTEAFF.

This clone has a single count. The chain carries TRBV18 and TRBJ2-6, with 9 positions matching TRBD1. Germline V lookup: CDR1 KGHSH, CDR2 LQKENI. The length of the CDR3 is 17 residues. J gave up 4 bases and V 4 bases, and 8 bases lay outside the gene matches. In DNA form, the CDR3 reads TGTGCCAGCTCACAGGCGACAGGGGGAGGAGGGGCCAACGTCCTGACTTTC. This gives the protein CASSQATGGGGANVLTF.

The chain has TRBV6-5 and TRBJ2-7; possibly TRBD2 for D (5 bases). The CDR3 covers 12 residues. Trimming removed 7 bases at V and 10 bases at J, with 17 bases between. Germline values: CDR1 MNHEY, CDR2 SVGAGI. The CDR3 sequence: CASNYPELEQYF. CDR3 bases: TGTGCCAGCAACTACCCCGAACTAGAACAGTACTTC.

The rearrangement joins TRBV19 to TRBJ2-4, with 10 bases matching TRBD1. This CDR3 spans 17 amino acids. Trimming removed 1 base from V and 6 bases from J; junction bases left unmatched: 9. The germline CDR1 and CDR2 sequences are LNHDA and SQIVND (reference sequence). The CDR3 loop reads CASSIARDRGSRNIQYF. CDR3 DNA: TGTGCCAGTAGTATAGCCCGGGACAGGGGATCGAGAAACATTCAGTACTTC.

V is TRBV7-2 and J is TRBJ1-1; D may be TRBD1 (5 bases). The V gene's germline CDR1 is SGHTA and CDR2 FQGNSA. Trimming took 2 bases from V and 4 from J, leaving 11 bases between them. The CDR3 consists of 14 residues. DNA of the CDR3: TGTGCCAGCAGCTTAACGCAGGGCTCCACTGAAGCTTTCTTT. It specifies CASSLTQGSTEAFF. The variable domain in full, completed from reference TRBV7-2 and TRBJ1-1, reads GAGVSQSPSNKVTEKGKDVELRCDPISGHTALYWYRQSLGQGLEFLIYFQGNSAPDKSGLPSDRFSAERTGGSVSTLTIQRTQQEDSAVYLCASSLTQGSTEAFFGQGTRLTVV.

The chain couples TRBV9 to TRBJ2-4; weak D call: TRBD2 (7 bases). CDR3 length equals 12 residues. V was shortened by 6 bases and J by 7 bases, with 11 bases between the two germline ends. Germline V gene sequence: CDR1 SGDLS, CDR2 YYNGEE. CDR3 nucleotides: TGTGCCAGCAACAGGGAGGGGAACATTCAGTACTTC. Its protein is CASNREGNIQYF.

This clone is medium-sized. V is TRBV10-2 and J is TRBJ2-7; no definite D call. The V end was cut by 5 bases, the J end by 0 bases, with 11 bases between. The CDR3 consists of 14 residues. The germline V gene has CDR1 WSHSY and CDR2 SAAADI. CDR3 amino acids: CASSTSGNSYEQYF. CDR3 DNA: TGCGCCAGCAGTACCTCGGGTAACTCCTACGAGCAGTACTTC.

The chain has TRBV27 and TRBJ1-6, with 7 nucleotides matching TRBD1. This CDR3 region has 14 residues. Trimming took 8 bases from V and 10 from J; bases not matched to a gene: 11. Per the germline V gene, CDR1 is MNHEY and CDR2 is SMNVEV (reference sequence). The CDR3 nucleotides read TGTGCCAGCTTCGGGAGGGGGCGCGGATCACCCCTCCACTTT. Its translation: CASFGRGRGSPLHF.

The rearrangement links TRBV19 to TRBJ1-4, with D perhaps TRBD1 (6 bases). This CDR3 is built from 14 residues. Trimming removed 4 bases from V and 8 bases from J, with 14 bases in between. Germline V gives CDR1 LNHDA, CDR2 SQIVND (reference sequence). The CDR3 here is CASSRKGVREKLFF. The CDR3 DNA follows: TGTGCCAGTAGTAGAAAGGGGGTAAGAGAAAAACTGTTTTTT. The whole variable domain, filled in from reference TRBV19 and TRBJ1-4, reads DGGITQSPKYLFRKEGQNVTLSCEQNLNHDAMYWYRQDPGQGLRLIYYSQIVNDFQKGDIAEGYSVSREKKESFPLTVTSAQKNPTAFYLCASSRKGVREKLFFGSGTQLSVL.

This sequence joins TRBV5-1 and TRBJ2-5; D is ambiguous. There are 13 residues in the CDR3. V was shortened by 1 base and J by 2 bases, with 6 bases between the two germline ends. Per the germline V gene, CDR1 is SGHRS and CDR2 is YFSETQ. The CDR3: CASSLSPQETQYF. The CDR3 DNA follows: TGCGCCAGCAGCTTGTCACCTCAAGAGACCCAGTACTTC.

This clone was counted a few times. V and J are TRBV27 and TRBJ2-1; D not certain. Looked up from germline, CDR1 is MNHEY and CDR2 is SMNVEV (reference sequence). V gave up 8 bases and J gave up 2 bases, with 10 bases separating them. The CDR3 consists of 13 residues. Written as DNA, the CDR3 is TGTGCCAGCGGGTGGGCAGCCTACAATGAGCAGTTCTTC. Its translation: CASGWAAYNEQFF.

The chain employs TRBV4-1 and TRBJ1-5; no clear D gene. The germline CDR1 and CDR2 sequences are MGHRA and YSYEKL. This CDR3 spans 15 amino acids. Trimming pared 1 base from V and 4 bases from J, leaving 11 bases between. For the CDR3, the DNA is TGCGCCAGCAGCCAAGGGGGTGGAGAAAATCAGCCCCAGCATTTT. This sequence encodes CASSQGGGENQPQHF.

This clone has a single count. This chain uses TRBV6-1 with TRBJ1-1, with no clear D. CDR1 and CDR2 from the germline V gene are MNHNS and SASEGT. This CDR3 comprises 14 residues. The V gene lost 8 bases and the J gene lost 0 bases, with 13 bases spanning the gap. The CDR3 sequence is CASAFGPMNTEAFF. The CDR3 DNA reads TGTGCCAGCGCGTTTGGGCCTATGAACACTGAAGCTTTCTTT.

V gene TRBV7-2 combines with J gene TRBJ2-3; D remains ambiguous. From germline, CDR1 is SGHTA and CDR2 FQGNSA. This CDR3 has 15 residues. V was trimmed by 3 bases and J by 3 bases, leaving 13 bases between them. CDR3 amino acids: CASSFRSPFTDTQYF. CDR3 nucleotide sequence: TGTGCCAGCAGCTTCCGGTCCCCGTTTACAGATACGCAGTATTTT.

The chain has TRBV11-2 and TRBJ2-3; 8 bases match TRBD2. The CDR3 has 16 residues. J lost 3 bases, V lost 6 bases, and 11 bases had no gene match. Germline CDR1 SGHAT, CDR2 FQNNGV. The CDR3 DNA sequence: TGTGCCAGCAGGACTATACGGGGGGGATTTACAGATACGCAGTATTTT. It specifies CASRTIRGGFTDTQYF. Full variable domain (missing parts from reference TRBV11-2 and TRBJ2-3): EAGVAQSPRYKIIEKRQSVAFWCNPISGHATLYWYQQILGQGPKLLIQFQNNGVVDDSQLPKDRFSAERLKGVDSTLKIQPAKLEDSAVYLCASRTIRGGFTDTQYFGPGTRLTVL.

The V gene is TRBV29-1, the J gene TRBJ2-7, with a tentative D call TRBD2 (6 bases). V dropped 6 bases and J dropped 7 bases, with 19 bases sitting between them. CDR3 length: 13 residues. The germline CDR1 and CDR2 sequences are SQVTM and ANQGSEA. The CDR3 reads CSVGGRPSEEQYF. The CDR3 nucleotides are TGCAGCGTCGGAGGGAGACCCTCGGAGGAGCAGTACTTC.

V is TRBV18 and J is TRBJ2-7; D not certain. The germline V and J ends were trimmed by 2 bases and 7 bases, with 15 bases remaining between them. Germline CDR1 reads KGHSH; CDR2 reads LQKENI. This CDR3 comprises 14 residues. CDR3 residues: CASSPGEGLGEQYF. The CDR3 DNA follows: TGTGCCAGCTCACCAGGGGAAGGGCTTGGGGAGCAGTACTTC.

The chain couples TRBV27 to TRBJ2-7; TRBD1 might be the D (5 bases). The CDR3 spans 15 residues. Per the germline V gene, CDR1 is MNHEY and CDR2 is SMNVEV (reference sequence). With 6 bases removed from V and 4 bases from J, the gap between germline ends came to 19 bases. CDR3 amino acids: CASREDSSLPYEQYF. For the CDR3, the DNA is TGTGCCAGCAGGGAAGACAGCTCCCTGCCTTACGAGCAGTACTTC.

The rearrangement joins TRBV5-1 to TRBJ2-4; no clear D gene. The V gene lost 5 bases and the J gene lost 10 bases, with 22 bases spanning the gap. The germline CDR1 and CDR2 sequences are SGHRS and YFSETQ. The CDR3 loop spans 15 amino acids. CDR3 region: CASSREGTTTKIQYF. In DNA form, the CDR3 reads TGCGCCAGCAGTAGGGAAGGCACCACGACCAAAATTCAGTACTTC.

The chain employs TRBV29-1 and TRBJ2-3; D is perhaps TRBD2 (6 bases). Germline CDR1 reads SQVTM; CDR2 reads ANQGSEA. Between the trimmed V and J ends, which lost 4 bases and 2 bases, there was a span of 16 bases. This CDR3 comprises 15 residues. Written as DNA, the CDR3 is TGCAGCGTTGGATCCGGGACTGGGTACACAGATACGCAGTATTTT. Its protein product is CSVGSGTGYTDTQYF.